The T cell receptor (beta chain) described here comes from a study of response to subunit inactivated influenza vaccine. Using its own MiXCR run on the RT-PCR reads, TCRdb lists one record per CDR3 protein. The sample yields about 780,000 distinct CDR3 sequences, around 20% seen once. Broader study findings: The authors proposed limited new T cell recruitment per seasonal influenza vaccination.

In its sample, this clonotype was seen many times. Its cognate antigen is unknown. The germline CDR1 and CDR2 sequences are SGHNT and YYREEE (reference sequence). This CDR3 has 12 residues. V lost 0 bases and J 9 bases, leaving 7 bases between the germline ends. Sequencing was performed on PBMCs from blood, taken roughly 5 days after vaccination. The receptor's source is a man in his forties or fifties who received an inactivated influenza vaccine. The chain couples TRBV5-4 to TRBJ2-1; D is unclear. In nucleotides, the CDR3 is TGTGCCAGCAGCTTGGCACCCGGTGAGCAGTTCTTC. Its translation is CASSLAPGEQFF.